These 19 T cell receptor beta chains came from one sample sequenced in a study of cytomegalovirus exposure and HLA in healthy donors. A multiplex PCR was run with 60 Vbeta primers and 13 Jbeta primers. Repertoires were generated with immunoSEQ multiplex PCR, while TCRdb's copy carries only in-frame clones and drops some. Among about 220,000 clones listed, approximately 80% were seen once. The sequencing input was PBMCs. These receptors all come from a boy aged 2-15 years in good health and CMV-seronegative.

This chain's CDR3 is CASIGLAGEQYF. Here the CDR3 DNA reads TGTGCCAGCATTGGACTAGCGGGCGAGCAGTACTTC. V gene TRBV6-6 combines with J gene TRBJ2-7, with 11 bases identical to TRBD2. Germline CDR1 is MNHNY and CDR2 is SVGAGI (reference sequence). This CDR3 spans 12 amino acids. J gave up 6 bases and V 7 bases, and 2 bases lay outside the gene matches.

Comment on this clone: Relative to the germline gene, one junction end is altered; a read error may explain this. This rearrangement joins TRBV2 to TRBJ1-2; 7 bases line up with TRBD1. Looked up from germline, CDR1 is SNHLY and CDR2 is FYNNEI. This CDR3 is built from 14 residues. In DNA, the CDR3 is TGTGCCGGCAGGGGGATCAGGGGAGACTATGGCTACACCTTC. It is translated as CAGRGIRGDYGYTF.

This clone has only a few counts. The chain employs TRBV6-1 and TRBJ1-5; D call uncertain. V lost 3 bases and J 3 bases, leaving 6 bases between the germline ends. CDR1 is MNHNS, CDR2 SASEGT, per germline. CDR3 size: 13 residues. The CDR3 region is CASSDSFNQPQHF. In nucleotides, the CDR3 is TGTGCCAGCAGTGATAGTTTCAATCAGCCCCAGCATTTT.

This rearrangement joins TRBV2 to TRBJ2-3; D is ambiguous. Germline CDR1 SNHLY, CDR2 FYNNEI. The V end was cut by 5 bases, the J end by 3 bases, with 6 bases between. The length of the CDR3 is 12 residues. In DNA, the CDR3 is TGTGCCAGCAGTCAGGTGACAGATACGCAGTATTTT. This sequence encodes CASSQVTDTQYF. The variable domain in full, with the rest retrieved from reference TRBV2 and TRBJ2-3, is EPEVTQTPSHQVTQMGQEVILRCVPISNHLYFYWYRQILGQKVEFLVSFYNNEISEKSEIFDDQFSVERPDGSNFTLKIRSTKLEDSAMYFCASSQVTDTQYFGPGTRLTVL.

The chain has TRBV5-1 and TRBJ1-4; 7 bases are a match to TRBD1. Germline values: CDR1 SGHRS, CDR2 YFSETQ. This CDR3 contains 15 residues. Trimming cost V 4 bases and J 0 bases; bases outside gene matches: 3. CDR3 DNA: TGCGCCAGCAGCCCTCAGGGGGCAACTAATGAAAAACTGTTTTTT. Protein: CASSPQGATNEKLFF.

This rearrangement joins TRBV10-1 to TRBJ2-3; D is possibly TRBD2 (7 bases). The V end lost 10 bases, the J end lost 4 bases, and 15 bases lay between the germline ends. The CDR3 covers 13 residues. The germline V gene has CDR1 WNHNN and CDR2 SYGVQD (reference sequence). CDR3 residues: CATARGGSDTQYF. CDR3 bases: TGCGCCACCGCGAGGGGGGGGTCAGATACGCAGTATTTT.

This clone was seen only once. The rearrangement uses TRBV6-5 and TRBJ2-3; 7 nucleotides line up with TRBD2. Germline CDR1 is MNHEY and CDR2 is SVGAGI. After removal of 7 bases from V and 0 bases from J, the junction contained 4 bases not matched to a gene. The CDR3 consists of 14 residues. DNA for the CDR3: TGTGCCAGCACGTCTAGCGGTAGCACAGATACGCAGTATTTT. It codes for CASTSSGSTDTQYF.

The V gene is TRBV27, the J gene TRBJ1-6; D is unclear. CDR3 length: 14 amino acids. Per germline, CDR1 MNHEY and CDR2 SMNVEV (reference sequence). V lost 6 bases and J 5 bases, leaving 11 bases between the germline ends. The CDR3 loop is CASRPGSDNSPLHF. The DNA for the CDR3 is TGTGCCAGCAGGCCAGGCTCGGATAATTCACCCCTCCACTTT.

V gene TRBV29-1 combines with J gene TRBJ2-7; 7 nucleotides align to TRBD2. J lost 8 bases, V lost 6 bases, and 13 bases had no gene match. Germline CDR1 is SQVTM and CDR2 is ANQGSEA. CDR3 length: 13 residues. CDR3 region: CSVHTSDPKKQYF. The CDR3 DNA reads TGCAGCGTGCATACTAGCGACCCCAAAAAGCAGTACTTC.

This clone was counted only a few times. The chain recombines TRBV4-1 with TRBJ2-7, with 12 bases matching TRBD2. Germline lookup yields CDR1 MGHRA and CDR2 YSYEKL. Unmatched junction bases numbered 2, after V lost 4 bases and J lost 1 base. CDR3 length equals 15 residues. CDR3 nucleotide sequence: TGCGCCAGCAGCCGAGGACTAGCGGGATCCTACGAGCAGTACTTC. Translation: CASSRGLAGSYEQYF.

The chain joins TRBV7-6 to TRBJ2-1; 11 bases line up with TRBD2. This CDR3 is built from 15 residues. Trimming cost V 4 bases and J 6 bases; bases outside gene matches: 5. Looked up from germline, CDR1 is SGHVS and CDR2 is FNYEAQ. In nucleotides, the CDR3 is TGTGCCAGCAGCTACGGGACTAGCGGCCGCAATGAGCAGTTCTTC. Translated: CASSYGTSGRNEQFF.

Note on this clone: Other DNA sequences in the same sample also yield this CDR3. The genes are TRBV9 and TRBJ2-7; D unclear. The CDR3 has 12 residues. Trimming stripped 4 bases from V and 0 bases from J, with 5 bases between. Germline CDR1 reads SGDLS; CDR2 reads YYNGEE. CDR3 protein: CASSPSSYEQYF. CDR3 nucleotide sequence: TGTGCCAGCAGCCCGAGCTCCTACGAGCAGTACTTC.

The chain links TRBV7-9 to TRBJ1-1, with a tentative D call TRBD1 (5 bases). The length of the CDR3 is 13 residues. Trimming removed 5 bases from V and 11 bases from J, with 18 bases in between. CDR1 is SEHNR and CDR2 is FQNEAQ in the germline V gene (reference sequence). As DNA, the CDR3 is TGTGCCAGCAGCAACAATCCGGGACGGGGGGCTTTCTTT. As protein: CASSNNPGRGAFF.

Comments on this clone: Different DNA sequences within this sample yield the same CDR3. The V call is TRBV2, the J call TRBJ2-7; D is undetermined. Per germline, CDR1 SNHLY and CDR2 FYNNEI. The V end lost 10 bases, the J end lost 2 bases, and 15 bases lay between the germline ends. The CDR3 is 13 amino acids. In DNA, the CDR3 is TGTGCCATCGTTGACTGGATAACCTACGAGCAGTACTTC. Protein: CAIVDWITYEQYF. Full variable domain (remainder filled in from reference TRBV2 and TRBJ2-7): EPEVTQTPSHQVTQMGQEVILRCVPISNHLYFYWYRQILGQKVEFLVSFYNNEISEKSEIFDDQFSVERPDGSNFTLKIRSTKLEDSAMYFCAIVDWITYEQYFGPGTRLTVT.

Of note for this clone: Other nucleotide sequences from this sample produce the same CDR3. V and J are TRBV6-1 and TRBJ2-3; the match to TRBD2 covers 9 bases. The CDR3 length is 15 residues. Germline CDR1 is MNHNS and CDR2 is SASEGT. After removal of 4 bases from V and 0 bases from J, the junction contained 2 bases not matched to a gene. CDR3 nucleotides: TGTGCCAGCAGTGGGCTAGCGGGGAGCACAGATACGCAGTATTTT. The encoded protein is CASSGLAGSTDTQYF.

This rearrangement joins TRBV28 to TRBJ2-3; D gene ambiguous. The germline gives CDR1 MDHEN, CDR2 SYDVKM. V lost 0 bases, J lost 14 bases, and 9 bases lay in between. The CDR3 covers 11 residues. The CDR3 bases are TGTGCCAGCAGTTTATGGTCCTCTACGTATTTT. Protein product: CASSLWSSTYF.

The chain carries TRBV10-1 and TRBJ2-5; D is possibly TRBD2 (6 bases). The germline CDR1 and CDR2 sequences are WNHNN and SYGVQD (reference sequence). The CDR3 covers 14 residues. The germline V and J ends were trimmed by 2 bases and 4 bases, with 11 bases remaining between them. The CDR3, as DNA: TGCGCCAGCAGTGAGGTGGGAGGTGGAGAGACCCAGTACTTC. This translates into CASSEVGGGETQYF.

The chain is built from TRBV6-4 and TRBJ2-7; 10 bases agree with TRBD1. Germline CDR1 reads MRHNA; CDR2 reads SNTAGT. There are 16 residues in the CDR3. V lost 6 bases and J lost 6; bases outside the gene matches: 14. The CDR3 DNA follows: TGTGCCAGCAGCATCCACCCCGGGACAGGGGAGGGCGAGCAGTACTTC. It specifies CASSIHPGTGEGEQYF.

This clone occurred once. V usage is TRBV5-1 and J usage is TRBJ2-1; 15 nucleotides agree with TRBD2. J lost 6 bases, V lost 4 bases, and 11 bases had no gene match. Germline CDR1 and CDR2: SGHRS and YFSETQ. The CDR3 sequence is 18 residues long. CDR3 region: CASSVGLAGGPGLNEQFF. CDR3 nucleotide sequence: TGCGCCAGCAGCGTAGGACTAGCGGGAGGGCCGGGACTCAATGAGCAGTTCTTC.